This TCR beta chain was retrieved from a study of OX40 agonist ivuxolimab in advanced cancers. Study in general: A mean age of approximately 64 years, range about 23 to 90, was recorded, and 70% to 85% were male. Findings of the study overall: Among expanded peripheral T cells, antigen specificity went undetermined.

Generated by immunoSEQ multiplex PCR, the TCRdb table keeps only in-frame clones and is missing some. The profile shows 25,000 to 35,000 clones, roughly nine tenths of them singletons. In the case of this clone: Its antigen is still unknown.

Germline V lookup: CDR1 LNHNV, CDR2 YYDKDF (reference sequence). Losses at the gene ends were 1 base for V and 3 bases for J; bases not matched to a gene: 7. The CDR3 has 16 residues. This sequence was found in an adult with an advanced solid tumor such as melanoma, head and neck, liver or kidney cancer. This sequence joins TRBV15 and TRBJ2-7; 9 bases fit TRBD2. Sequences were derived from CD4+ or CD8+ T cells sorted from blood, sampled in a trial of the OX40 agonist ivuxolimab. For the CDR3, the DNA is TGTGCCACCAGCAGAGCGTTAGCGGGAGTAGGCTACGAGCAGTACTTC. Its translation is CATSRALAGVGYEQYF.